The 32 T cell receptor beta chains below were found in one sample sequenced in a study of T cell repertoires in cytomegalovirus infection. TCRdb fed the reads into MiXCR, producing one record per CDR3 protein. The sample shows around 300,000 distinct CDR3 sequences, approximately 25% of them seen only once. Their antigen targets remain unknown. The sample was cultured PBMCs, taken from culture after CMV antigen stimulation. The receptor set was obtained from a human donor in good health (CMV status not recorded). Some clones in this sample may be carry-over from other donors' samples.

This chain joins TRBV7-2 and TRBJ1-2, with unresolved D. V lost 0 bases and J 4 bases, leaving 12 bases between the germline ends. This CDR3 has 15 amino acids. Germline CDR1 reads SGHTA; CDR2 reads FQGNSA. The CDR3 DNA is TGTGCCAGCAGCTTAGCGCGGGCAGTACCCTATGGCTACACCTTC. As protein: CASSLARAVPYGYTF.

This chain connects TRBV7-9 to TRBJ2-7, with a tentative D call TRBD1 (5 bases). CDR1 and CDR2 from the germline V gene are SEHNR and FQNEAQ (reference sequence). CDR3 length equals 17 residues. The V end was cut by 5 bases, the J end by 4 bases, with 24 bases between. This chain's CDR3 is CASSDRVRGRSGYEQYF. DNA of the CDR3: TGTGCCAGCAGCGACCGGGTTAGGGGCCGATCCGGATACGAGCAGTACTTC.

The chain employs TRBV20-1 and TRBJ1-5; the match to TRBD1 covers 7 bases. The CDR3 sequence is 14 residues long. The germline CDR1 and CDR2 sequences are DFQATT and SNEGSKA (reference sequence). Trimming at V came to 3 bases and at J to 3 bases, leaving 5 bases not matched to a gene. The CDR3 loop reads CSASNTGVNQPQHF. The CDR3, as DNA: TGCAGTGCTAGCAATACAGGGGTCAATCAGCCCCAGCATTTT.

With respect to this clonotype: This may arise from a read error, as a much more abundant clone is one base away. This chain connects TRBV27 to TRBJ1-3; 10 nucleotides agree with TRBD1. The CDR3 loop spans 14 amino acids. Germline V lookup: CDR1 MNHEY, CDR2 SMNVEV (reference sequence). The CDR3 DNA follows: TGTGCCAGCAGAACCGGGACAGGGGCAAACGCCATATATTTT. Translated: CASRTGTGANAIYF.

For this clonotype: The junction and the germline gene differ at one end; a read error may be behind it. V gene TRBV4-1 combines with J gene TRBJ2-5; D is undetermined. Germline CDR1 MGHRA, CDR2 YSYEKL. The CDR3 is 13 residues long. For the CDR3, the DNA is TGTGCCAGCAGCCAAGATTGGGAAGAGACCCAGTACTTC. Translating it yields CASSQDWEETQYF.

The chain is built from TRBV6-6 and TRBJ1-2; 9 bases line up with TRBD1. The CDR3 consists of 15 residues. Germline V CDR1 and CDR2: MNHNY, SVGAGI (reference sequence). V lost 6 bases, J lost 8 bases, and 13 bases stayed unmatched. The CDR3 DNA reads TGTGCCAGCAGCCCCCCCGGGACAGGGTTCCGAGGCTACACCTTC. Residues: CASSPPGTGFRGYTF.

The chain uses TRBV20-1 and TRBJ2-5; 7 bases are shared with TRBD1. The germline CDR1 and CDR2 sequences are DFQATT and SNEGSKA (reference sequence). Unmatched junction bases numbered 10, after V lost 6 bases and J lost 3 bases. This CDR3 has 14 residues. The CDR3: CSAPSDRSEETQYF. The CDR3 region has the DNA TGCAGTGCCCCGTCGGACAGGTCGGAAGAGACCCAGTACTTC.

V usage is TRBV4-1 and J usage is TRBJ1-2; 7 nucleotides align to TRBD1. The V and J ends lost 1 base and 3 bases, in that order; junction bases with no gene match: 8. The CDR3 consists of 16 residues. From germline, CDR1 is MGHRA and CDR2 YSYEKL. CDR3 nucleotides: TGCGCCAGCAGCCAAGTCTTCACAGGGGAGGACTATGGCTACACCTTC. It codes for CASSQVFTGEDYGYTF.

This clonotype came up many times. The V call is TRBV6-2 or TRBV6-3, the J call TRBJ2-2; 8 bases fit TRBD1. Trimming took 6 bases from V and 2 from J; bases not matched to a gene: 8. This CDR3 has 16 amino acids. From germline, CDR1 is MNHEY and CDR2 SVGEGT. The CDR3 coding sequence is TGTGCCAGCAGGGTGAGACAGGGGCTAAACACCGGGGAGCTGTTTTTT. Amino acid sequence: CASRVRQGLNTGELFF.

The CDR3 region has the DNA TGTGCCAGTGGGATTCGAGAGACCCAGTACTTC. Translating gives CASGIRETQYF. The chain carries TRBV19 and TRBJ2-5; D not certain. The ends were cut back, 8 bases at V and 4 bases at J, with 8 bases in the middle. CDR3 length equals 11 residues. From germline, CDR1 is LNHDA and CDR2 SQIVND (reference sequence).

This chain uses TRBV10-3 with TRBJ2-3; D possibly corresponds to TRBD2 (5 bases). CDR1 is ENHRY, CDR2 SYGVKD, per germline. The CDR3 runs to 14 residues. V gave up 9 bases and J gave up 4 bases, with 17 bases separating them. CDR3 in amino acids: CAINKVPAADTQYF. The DNA for the CDR3 is TGTGCCATAAATAAAGTCCCAGCGGCAGATACGCAGTATTTT.

The J gene is TRBJ1-5, the V gene TRBV6-2 or TRBV6-3, with 7 bases matching TRBD1. Unmatched junction bases numbered 10, after V lost 6 bases and J lost 2 bases. CDR1 is MNHEY and CDR2 is SVGEGT in the germline V gene. This CDR3 contains 16 residues. In DNA, the CDR3 is TGTGCCAGCAGGGAAGACAGGGAGGTTCGCAATCAGCCCCAGCATTTT. The encoded protein is CASREDREVRNQPQHF.

This clonotype was found many times. The chain couples TRBV12-3 or TRBV12-4 to TRBJ1-1, with 7 nucleotides matching TRBD1. V shed 4 bases, J shed 0 bases, and the junction held 5 bases outside the gene matches. This CDR3 contains 15 residues. This chain's CDR3 is CASSSLGGMNTEAFF. DNA of the CDR3: TGTGCCAGCAGTTCCCTAGGGGGCATGAACACTGAAGCTTTCTTT.

This clonotype showed up many times. This chain connects TRBV4-1 to TRBJ2-1; D is undetermined. Germline CDR1 and CDR2: MGHRA and YSYEKL. The CDR3 runs 14 residues. Trimming stripped 0 bases from V and 3 bases from J, with 6 bases between. The CDR3 sequence is CASSQDRLYNEQFF. The CDR3, as DNA: TGCGCCAGCAGCCAAGATCGACTCTACAATGAGCAGTTCTTC.

This clonotype has more than one count but fewer than ten. The chain is built from TRBV2 and TRBJ2-7, with no clear D. V lost 7 bases and J 2 bases, leaving 6 bases between the germline ends. The CDR3 loop spans 11 amino acids. Germline loops: CDR1 SNHLY, CDR2 FYNNEI. The CDR3 DNA reads as TGTGCCAGCACAGGAGCCTACGAGCAGTACGTC. It encodes CASTGAYEQYV.

This clonotype was counted between two and nine times. The chain links TRBV10-3 to TRBJ2-7; D may be TRBD2 (5 bases). V was pared by 9 bases and J by 6 bases, with 21 bases between. In germline, CDR1 is ENHRY, CDR2 SYGVKD. This CDR3 contains 14 residues. The CDR3 protein is CAIFTGDKTSEQYF. The CDR3 DNA is TGTGCCATTTTCACCGGGGATAAGACCTCCGAGCAGTACTTC.

This clonotype has more than one count but fewer than ten. This sequence joins TRBV7-2 and TRBJ2-5; 7 bases align to TRBD1. Germline V gene data show CDR1 as SGHTA and CDR2 as FQGNSA. The V gene end was trimmed by 8 bases and the J gene end by 8 bases; junction bases not matched to a gene: 8. CDR3 size: 12 residues. The CDR3 bases are TGTGCCAGCGCGACGGCAGGGGGAACCCAGTACTTC. Its translation: CASATAGGTQYF.

This clonotype was recorded a few times. The V and J genes are TRBV24-1 and TRBJ2-7; perhaps D is TRBD1 or TRBD2 (5 bases each). The germline V and J ends were trimmed by 9 bases and 5 bases, with 13 bases remaining between them. CDR3 length: 12 amino acids. CDR1 KGHDR and CDR2 SFDVKD come from the germline V gene. The CDR3 reads CATEGTSDEQYF. The CDR3 nucleotides are TGTGCCACCGAAGGGACGTCCGACGAGCAGTACTTC.

The chain employs TRBV6-2 or TRBV6-3 and TRBJ1-2, with 7 bases matching TRBD1. Trimming took 5 bases from V and 2 from J; bases not matched to a gene: 8. The CDR3 sequence is 15 residues long. Germline CDR1 reads MNHEY; CDR2 reads SVGEGT. The CDR3 reads CASSNRTGRNYGYTF. The CDR3 DNA is TGTGCCAGCAGTAACCGGACAGGAAGAAACTATGGCTACACCTTC.

This clonotype showed up many times. The chain employs TRBV7-2 and TRBJ2-5, with 10 positions matching TRBD2. There are 19 residues in the CDR3. CDR1 SGHTA and CDR2 FQGNSA come from the germline V gene. With 4 bases clipped from V and 2 bases from J, the junction kept 16 bases outside the gene matches. In nucleotides, the CDR3 is TGTGCCAGCAGCTATCTTTACTGGACTAGCGGAAAGGATCAAGAGACCCAGTACTTC. Encoded protein: CASSYLYWTSGKDQETQYF.

The genes are TRBV6-5 and TRBJ2-4, with D unresolved. CDR1 is MNHEY, CDR2 SVGAGI, per germline. The CDR3 covers 14 residues. The V and J ends lost 6 bases and 0 bases respectively, with 9 bases between them. In nucleotides, the CDR3 is TGTGCCAGCAGCCGGGCTTTAGCCAAAAACATTCAGTACTTC. Protein sequence: CASSRALAKNIQYF.

This chain links TRBV18 with TRBJ1-1, with D tentatively TRBD1 (6 bases). The CDR3 runs 15 residues. Trimming removed 3 bases from V and 8 bases from J, with 19 bases in between. CDR1 is KGHSH and CDR2 is LQKENI in the germline V gene. The CDR3 DNA follows: TGTGCCAGCTCACCGAAGCCAGCAGGGGCCAACGAAGCTTTCTTT. It is translated as CASSPKPAGANEAFF.

The chain is built from TRBV6-2 or TRBV6-3 and TRBJ2-3; 8 bases line up with TRBD2. CDR3 length equals 14 residues. Per the germline V gene, CDR1 is MNHEY and CDR2 is SVGEGT. Trimming took 5 bases from V and 4 from J; bases not matched to a gene: 5. The CDR3 sequence is CASSTSGGPDTQYF. The DNA of the CDR3 is TGTGCCAGCAGTACTAGCGGAGGGCCAGATACGCAGTATTTT.

This rearrangement joins TRBV12-3 or TRBV12-4 to TRBJ1-5; D not resolved. V was clipped by 3 bases and J by 0 bases, with 15 bases between them. The CDR3 is 17 residues long. CDR3 nucleotide sequence: TGTGCCAGCAGTTTTAAGACGGACCCTCTTAGCAATCAGCCCCAGCATTTT. It encodes CASSFKTDPLSNQPQHF.

This clonotype showed up just a few times. This sequence joins TRBV4-3 and TRBJ1-4; D uncertain. The CDR3 is 16 residues long. Trimming cost V 4 bases and J 9 bases, with 21 bases left between them. Germline CDR1 and CDR2: LGHNA and YSLEER. CDR3 bases: TGCGCCAGCAGCCGAGCTTTCTTGGACCTCAGCAAAAAACTGTTTTTT. Translated: CASSRAFLDLSKKLFF.

This clonotype was seen at least ten times. This chain connects TRBV7-2 to TRBJ1-1; D gene uncertain. Trimming left V 4 bases short and J 3 bases short, with 9 bases between. CDR3 size: 13 residues. Germline loops: CDR1 SGHTA, CDR2 FQGNSA. The CDR3 nucleotides are TGTGCCAGCAGCTCTCAGTGGGACACTGAAGCTTTCTTT. Translated, it gives CASSSQWDTEAFF.

In its sample, this clonotype was seen a few times. The chain couples TRBV7-2 to TRBJ1-1; 9 bases fit TRBD1. J lost 3 bases, V lost 2 bases, and 7 bases had no gene match. CDR3 length: 16 amino acids. Germline V lookup: CDR1 SGHTA, CDR2 FQGNSA. CDR3 bases: TGTGCCAGCAGCTTACTCTCGACAGGGGGGGACACTGAAGCTTTCTTT. The encoded protein is CASSLLSTGGDTEAFF. The complete variable domain, with remaining parts taken from reference TRBV7-2 and TRBJ1-1, reads GAGVSQSPSNKVTEKGKDVELRCDPISGHTALYWYRQSLGQGLEFLIYFQGNSAPDKSGLPSDRFSAERTGGSVSTLTIQRTQQEDSAVYLCASSLLSTGGDTEAFFGQGTRLTVV.

V and J are TRBV7-2 and TRBJ2-1; TRBD2 agrees at 12 bases. The CDR3 contains 18 residues. With 5 bases clipped from V and 5 bases from J, the junction kept 13 bases outside the gene matches. From germline, CDR1 is SGHTA and CDR2 FQGNSA. In nucleotides, the CDR3 is TGTGCCAGCAGCGCAAGACTAGCGGGAGCTTCATCACACAATGAGCAGTTCTTC. It encodes CASSARLAGASSHNEQFF.

This clonotype was seen repeatedly, ten times or more. The chain has TRBV7-8 and TRBJ2-1; D is unclear. V lost 2 bases and J lost 10, with 21 bases in between. CDR1 is SGHVS, CDR2 FQNEAQ, per germline. The CDR3 contains 16 residues. This chain's CDR3 is CASSLRLLGGREEQFF. The CDR3 region has the DNA TGTGCCAGCAGCTTACGGTTGTTGGGCGGACGCGAAGAGCAGTTCTTC.

This chain links TRBV7-9 with TRBJ2-1, with 7 bases identical to TRBD2. Germline CDR1 is SEHNR and CDR2 is FQNEAQ (reference sequence). Trimming cost V 4 bases and J 2 bases; bases outside gene matches: 8. CDR3 length equals 16 residues. CDR3 residues: CASSSLRGGAYNEQFF. CDR3 nucleotides: TGTGCCAGCAGCTCCCTTCGCGGGGGAGCCTACAATGAGCAGTTCTTC. Full variable domain (remainder filled in from reference TRBV7-9 and TRBJ2-1): DTGVSQNPRHKITKRGQNVTFRCDPISEHNRLYWYRQTLGQGPEFLTYFQNEAQLEKSRLLSDRFSAERPKGSFSTLEIQRTEQGDSAMYLCASSSLRGGAYNEQFFGPGTRLTVL.

In its sample, this clonotype was seen many times. This rearrangement joins TRBV6-1 to TRBJ1-4; no clear D gene. The CDR3 is made up of 16 amino acids. Germline-derived CDR1 and CDR2 are MNHNS and SASEGT. V lost 0 bases to trimming and J lost 0 bases, with 8 bases between them. The CDR3 coding sequence is TGTGCCAGCAGTGAAGCAGGCCGTGCAACTAATGAAAAACTGTTTTTT. This gives the protein CASSEAGRATNEKLFF.

This clonotype has at least ten counts. The chain uses TRBV7-2 and TRBJ1-3, with 8 nucleotides matching TRBD1. This CDR3 is built from 15 residues. Unmatched junction bases numbered 7, after V lost 5 bases and J lost 4 bases. CDR1 is SGHTA, CDR2 FQGNSA, per germline. CDR3 DNA sequence: TGTGCCAGCAGCCCGGACAGGGCGTCAGGAAACACCATATATTTT. Amino acid sequence: CASSPDRASGNTIYF.